This is a list of T cell receptor beta chains from one sample in a study of cytomegalovirus exposure and HLA in healthy donors. Assay: immunoSEQ multiplex PCR; the TCRdb copy retains only in-frame clones and omits some. The sample comprises approximately 110,000 clones, 65% to 75% of which are singletons, and roughly 4% rests with the top ten. Input material: PBMCs. Every receptor here comes from a woman between 50 and 59 years old in good health and CMV-seropositive. The CDR3 runs from the conserved cysteine through the conserved F or W. D genes are given only for firm matches. Clone size is given for some rows only: seen once, a few or many times, or a class if the clone is expanded.

D gene: -
clone size: once
V gene: TRBV7-6
J gene: TRBJ1-6
CDR3 DNA: TGTGCCAGCAGCTTTACAGATTCACCCCTCCACTTT
CDR3 protein: CASSFTDSPLHF

D gene: -
clone size: -
V gene: TRBV2
J gene: TRBJ1-2
CDR3 DNA: TGTGCCAGCAGTCGGAGAACAGGGAGCTACACCTTC
CDR3 protein: CASSRRTGSYTF

D gene: -
clone size: -
V gene: TRBV6-1
J gene: TRBJ1-1
CDR3 DNA: TGTGCCAGCAGTGAAGACAGGCGTGAAGCTTTCTTT
CDR3 protein: CASSEDRREAFF

D gene: -
clone size: -
V gene: TRBV7-2
J gene: TRBJ2-7
CDR3 DNA: TGTGCCAGCAGCTTTAGCCAAACGTGGCAGTACTTC
CDR3 protein: CASSFSQTWQYF

D gene: -
clone size: -
V gene: TRBV6-1
J gene: TRBJ1-5
CDR3 DNA: TGTGCCAGCAGTGAACTGCAGGGTAGCAATCAGCCCCAGCATTTT
CDR3 protein: CASSELQGSNQPQHF

D gene: TRBD1
clone size: few
V gene: TRBV10-3
J gene: TRBJ2-5
CDR3 DNA: TGTGCCATCAGTTCGACAGGGGCGAGGGAGACCCAGTACTTC
CDR3 protein: CAISSTGARETQYF

D gene: -
clone size: -
V gene: TRBV15
J gene: TRBJ1-2
CDR3 DNA: TGTGCCACCAGCAAAGACAGGACTCTGGGTGGCTACACCTTC
CDR3 protein: CATSKDRTLGGYTF

D gene: TRBD2
clone size: -
V gene: TRBV27
J gene: TRBJ2-1
CDR3 DNA: TGTGCCAGCAGTTTTAATGGGCCTGCTAGCGGGGGGATGGATGAGCAGTTCTTC
CDR3 protein: CASSFNGPASGGMDEQFF

D gene: TRBD2
clone size: -
V gene: TRBV27
J gene: TRBJ2-1
CDR3 DNA: TGTGCCAGCACTATTCGACTAGCGGGGGGGCCTAATGAGCAGTTCTTC
CDR3 protein: CASTIRLAGGPNEQFF

D gene: -
clone size: -
V gene: TRBV28
J gene: TRBJ2-2
CDR3 DNA: TGTGCCAGCAGTTTATCGACCGGGGAGCTGTTTTTT
CDR3 protein: CASSLSTGELFF

D gene: -
clone size: -
V gene: TRBV18
J gene: TRBJ1-1
CDR3 DNA: TGTGCCAGCTCACCTTTCACGGGTGCCGAAGCTTTCTTT
CDR3 protein: CASSPFTGAEAFF

D gene: TRBD1
clone size: -
V gene: TRBV5-4
J gene: TRBJ1-5
CDR3 DNA: TGTGCCAGCAGCCCGGACAGGAATCAGCCCCAGCATTTT
CDR3 protein: CASSPDRNQPQHF

D gene: -
clone size: -
V gene: TRBV4-3
J gene: TRBJ2-3
CDR3 DNA: TGCGCCAGCAGCCAAGGGGCCTTTGTGAGCACAGATACGCAGTATTTT
CDR3 protein: CASSQGAFVSTDTQYF

D gene: -
clone size: -
V gene: TRBV19
J gene: TRBJ1-6
CDR3 DNA: TGTGCCAGTAGTTTAGTTGAGTCCTCCAGGGATTCACCCCTCCACTTT
CDR3 protein: CASSLVESSRDSPLHF

D gene: TRBD1
clone size: -
V gene: TRBV7-6
J gene: TRBJ1-6
CDR3 DNA: TGTGCCAGCAGCCCCCGGACAGGGGCGGAGGATAATTCACCCCTCCACTTT
CDR3 protein: CASSPRTGAEDNSPLHF

D gene: -
clone size: -
V gene: TRBV7-2
J gene: TRBJ2-7
CDR3 DNA: TGTGCCAGCAGCTCCCTGGTGGGCGGGTTCTACGAGCAGTACTTC
CDR3 protein: CASSSLVGGFYEQYF

D gene: TRBD2
clone size: -
V gene: TRBV2
J gene: TRBJ2-1
CDR3 DNA: TGTGCCAGTTGCACGACTAGCGCCGAATCCGGGGAGCAGTTCTTC
CDR3 protein: CASCTTSAESGEQFF

D gene: TRBD1
clone size: -
V gene: TRBV6-5
J gene: TRBJ1-1
CDR3 DNA: TGTGCCAGCATAGGGGGCAGATCTGAAGCTTTCTTT
CDR3 protein: CASIGGRSEAFF

D gene: TRBD2
clone size: -
V gene: TRBV18
J gene: TRBJ2-1
CDR3 DNA: TGTGCCAGCTCACCACCACTAGCGGTAAGCTCCTACAATGAGCAGTTCTTC
CDR3 protein: CASSPPLAVSSYNEQFF

D gene: -
clone size: -
V gene: TRBV7-9
J gene: TRBJ2-2
CDR3 DNA: TGTGCCAGCAGCCAGTCGAACACCGGGGAGCTGTTTTTT
CDR3 protein: CASSQSNTGELFF